This TCR beta chain derives from a study of T cells in Graves' hyperthyroidism and ophthalmopathy. Study results and limitations: Within blood appeared most thyroid clonotypes that had expanded above 0.001. Progression to ophthalmopathy was predicted a median of 6.5 months early.

Germline assignment: CDR1 SGHKS and CDR2 YYEKEE (reference sequence). This CDR3 region has 15 residues. V shed 4 bases and J 2 bases; nucleotides not matched to a gene: 8. TCR beta CDR3 regions were amplified from RNA. An initial round of RT-PCR targeting the TCR CDR3 relied on the HTBI primer set. TCRdb used MiXCR to reprocess the multiplex PCR reads, holding one entry per CDR3 protein. The sample gives 500,000 to 800,000 distinct CDR3 sequences, less than 45% of which show up once; about 7% is in the top ten. To note about this clonotype: Its antigen is not known.

Sequencing was done on a sample of peripheral blood or thyroid tissue (not recorded which). This TCR was recovered from an adult man with Graves' disease, either hyperthyroidism or ophthalmopathy (not recorded which). The chain employs TRBV5-5 and TRBJ2-5; TRBD1 aligns across 7 bases. CDR3 in amino acids: CASSTHRDRQETQYF. The DNA for the CDR3 is TGTGCCAGCAGCACCCACCGGGACAGACAAGAGACCCAGTACTTC.